The 23 T cell receptor beta chains reported below all come from one sample, sequenced in a study of cytomegalovirus exposure and HLA in healthy donors. This PCR relied on a set of 60 Vbeta primers and 13 Jbeta primers. Sequencing used immunoSEQ multiplex PCR; TCRdb keeps in-frame clones, though not all of them. The sample lists about 140,000 clones, 73% occurring once. The sample consisted of PBMCs. The receptors stem from a human donor in good health.

This clone has only one observation. The CDR3 sequence: CASSRGDRGDGYTF. In DNA, the CDR3 is TGTGCCAGCAGTCGGGGGGACAGGGGGGATGGCTACACCTTC. V is TRBV6-5 and J is TRBJ1-2; 11 bases are a match to TRBD1. The V and J ends lost 5 bases and 6 bases, in that order; junction bases with no gene match: 5. CDR3 length: 14 residues. CDR1 and CDR2 (germline): MNHEY, SVGAGI.

The rearrangement links TRBV5-4 to TRBJ2-3, with D tentatively TRBD2 (6 bases). This CDR3 contains 13 residues. The V end was cut by 0 bases, the J end by 4 bases, with 6 bases between. The germline CDR1 and CDR2 sequences are SGHNT and YYREEE (reference sequence). CDR3: CASSLGGADTQYF. The CDR3 DNA sequence: TGTGCCAGCAGCTTGGGGGGGGCAGATACGCAGTATTTT.

The chain has TRBV5-1 and TRBJ1-1, with D tentatively TRBD1 (6 bases). This CDR3 contains 15 residues. Trimming cost V 3 bases and J 5 bases, with 17 bases left between them. Germline assignment: CDR1 SGHRS and CDR2 YFSETQ. CDR3 DNA: TGCGCCAGCAGCTCTCAGACAGGCCTGGGGACTGAAGCTTTCTTT. Its translation: CASSSQTGLGTEAFF.

This clone was seen more than once but under ten times. The rearrangement joins TRBV5-6 to TRBJ1-1; TRBD1 matches at 9 bases. This CDR3 has 15 residues. Germline assignment: CDR1 SGHDT and CDR2 YYEEEE. After removal of 3 bases from V and 10 bases from J, the junction contained 13 bases not matched to a gene. The CDR3 loop is CASSWKPGQGTVAFF. As DNA, the CDR3 is TGTGCCAGCAGCTGGAAACCGGGACAGGGAACGGTAGCTTTCTTT. Complete variable domain (other parts from reference TRBV5-6 and TRBJ1-1): DAGVTQSPTHLIKTRGQQVTLRCSPKSGHDTVSWYQQALGQGPQFIFQYYEEEERQRGNFPDRFSGHQFPNYSSELNVNALLLGDSALYLCASSWKPGQGTVAFFGQGTRLTVV.

This chain connects TRBV6-1 to TRBJ1-5; D possibly corresponds to TRBD1 (6 bases). The CDR3 loop spans 15 amino acids. The V end lost 2 bases, the J end lost 1 base, and 9 bases lay between the germline ends. Germline CDR1 and CDR2: MNHNS and SASEGT. The CDR3 DNA sequence: TGTGCCAGCAGTGAACTTGGGACAAGCAATCAGCCCCAGCATTTT. Its translation is CASSELGTSNQPQHF.

V usage is TRBV6-6 and J usage is TRBJ2-1; D might be TRBD2 (6 bases). Per germline, CDR1 MNHNY and CDR2 SVGAGI (reference sequence). The CDR3 contains 12 residues. Trimming took off 7 bases at V and 7 bases at J, with 11 bases between the two ends. CDR3 amino acids: CASTISGNEQFF. CDR3 bases: TGTGCCAGCACCATTAGCGGTAATGAGCAGTTCTTC.

The chain carries TRBV10-3 and TRBJ2-7; D might be TRBD2 (6 bases). CDR3 size: 15 residues. The V end lost 2 bases, the J end lost 6 bases, and 17 bases lay between the germline ends. Looked up from germline, CDR1 is ENHRY and CDR2 is SYGVKD. The CDR3 bases are TGTGCCATCAGTGAGGCAAGACTAGACGGAGGCGAGCAGTACTTC. Amino acid sequence: CAISEARLDGGEQYF.

The rearrangement links TRBV6-6 to TRBJ2-1, with 8 bases identical to TRBD1. V gave up 5 bases and J gave up 12 bases; unmatched junction bases: 18. Germline V CDR1 and CDR2: MNHNY, SVGAGI (reference sequence). This CDR3 spans 16 amino acids. The CDR3 spells CASSPPIGTGVMGQFF. CDR3 nucleotide sequence: TGTGCCAGCAGTCCACCCATCGGGACAGGTGTCATGGGGCAGTTCTTC.

To note about this clone: Mismatch with germline at one junction end may stem from a read error. This chain connects TRBV7-9 to TRBJ2-2; the D gene is possibly TRBD2 (6 bases). The V gene's germline CDR1 is SEHNR and CDR2 FQNEAQ (reference sequence). This CDR3 is built from 16 residues. DNA for the CDR3: TGTTCCAGCAGCCAGAGACTTGCGGGAAACACCGGGGAGCTGTTTTTT. It translates to CSSSQRLAGNTGELFF.

J is TRBJ2-1 and V is TRBV5-1; the match to TRBD2 covers 11 bases. The CDR3 has 16 residues. Germline CDR1 reads SGHRS; CDR2 reads YFSETQ. Unmatched junction bases numbered 9, after V lost 4 bases and J lost 6 bases. The chain's CDR3 is CASSTLLAGDINEQFF. Written as DNA, the CDR3 is TGCGCCAGCAGCACATTACTAGCGGGAGATATCAATGAGCAGTTCTTC.

The chain carries TRBV28 and TRBJ2-1, with TRBD2 matching 7 bases. Looked up from germline, CDR1 is MDHEN and CDR2 is SYDVKM. V was pared by 6 bases and J by 9 bases, with 5 bases of the junction left unmatched. The CDR3 has 12 amino acids. Written as DNA, the CDR3 is TGTGCCAGCAGACCAAGCGGGGTTGAGCAGTTCTTC. Amino acids: CASRPSGVEQFF.

The gene calls are TRBV6-1 and TRBJ1-5; D is uncertain. The CDR3 loop spans 11 amino acids. Trimming shortened V by 7 bases and J by 5 bases, and 6 bases separated the two germline ends. Germline V gene lookup returns CDR1 MNHNS and CDR2 SASEGT. The CDR3: CASTNYQPQHF. As DNA, the CDR3 is TGTGCCAGCACCAACTATCAGCCCCAGCATTTT.

The rearrangement links TRBV5-1 to TRBJ2-1, with D unclear. V dropped 0 bases and J dropped 2 bases, with 6 bases sitting between them. This CDR3 comprises 14 residues. CDR1 SGHRS and CDR2 YFSETQ come from the germline V gene. This CDR3 is CASSLGATYNEQFF. Written as DNA, the CDR3 is TGCGCCAGCAGCTTGGGGGCTACCTACAATGAGCAGTTCTTC. Looking up the rest from reference TRBV5-1 and TRBJ2-1 gives the full variable domain: KAGVTQTPRYLIKTRGQQVTLSCSPISGHRSVSWYQQTPGQGLQFLFEYFSETQRNKGNFPGRFSGRQFSNSRSEMNVSTLELGDSALYLCASSLGATYNEQFFGPGTRLTVL.

The table lists this clone with a few counts. J is TRBJ1-1 and V is TRBV18, with TRBD1 matching 11 bases. The CDR3 has 12 residues. Germline trimming cut 3 bases from V and 13 bases from J; bases unmatched to any gene: 4. Looked up from germline, CDR1 is KGHSH and CDR2 is LQKENI. The CDR3 loop reads CASSPGQGAGFF. CDR3 DNA: TGTGCCAGCTCACCCGGACAGGGGGCTGGTTTCTTT.

The chain has TRBV29-1 and TRBJ2-7, with D uncertain. Trimming stripped 6 bases from V and 2 bases from J, with 14 bases between. CDR1 and CDR2 from the germline V gene are SQVTM and ANQGSEA. The CDR3 is 13 residues long. As DNA, the CDR3 is TGCAGCGTGCTTATAGGAGCCACCTACGAGCAGTACTTC. Protein product: CSVLIGATYEQYF.

This sequence joins TRBV27 and TRBJ2-7, with TRBD1 matching over 8 bases. Trimming cost V 0 bases and J 3 bases; bases outside gene matches: 7. Germline CDR1 and CDR2: MNHEY and SMNVEV (reference sequence). The CDR3 contains 16 residues. The CDR3 DNA sequence: TGTGCCAGCAGTTTATCCCGGACAGGGATCTACTACGAGCAGTACTTC. Protein sequence: CASSLSRTGIYYEQYF.

The genes are TRBV29-1 and TRBJ1-3; D unresolved. CDR1 SQVTM and CDR2 ANQGSEA come from the germline V gene. This CDR3 is 12 amino acids long. With 5 bases removed from V and 1 base from J, the gap between germline ends came to 6 bases. As DNA, the CDR3 is TGCAGCGTTAAGACATCTGGAAACACCATATATTTT. Amino acid sequence: CSVKTSGNTIYF.

This clone has a handful of counts. The V call is TRBV11-2, the J call TRBJ1-1; TRBD1 might be the D (6 bases). The V gene's germline CDR1 is SGHAT and CDR2 FQNNGV. With 5 bases removed from V and 5 bases from J, the gap between germline ends came to 12 bases. The CDR3 covers 13 residues. CDR3 nucleotides: TGTGCCAGCAGCCAGAGGGGGGGGACTGAAGCTTTCTTT. Encoded protein: CASSQRGGTEAFF.

The chain couples TRBV6-5 to TRBJ1-4; TRBD1 matches at 7 bases. This CDR3 is 14 amino acids long. V gave up 6 bases and J gave up 7 bases; unmatched junction bases: 8. CDR1 MNHEY and CDR2 SVGAGI come from the germline V gene. Here the CDR3 reads CASSPRGFGEKLFF. In nucleotides, the CDR3 is TGTGCCAGCAGCCCCAGGGGGTTTGGTGAAAAACTGTTTTTT.

The chain is built from TRBV2 and TRBJ2-2; D might be TRBD2 (6 bases). Germline-derived CDR1 and CDR2 are SNHLY and FYNNEI. The CDR3 is 14 amino acids. V was shortened by 2 bases and J by 6 bases, with 10 bases between the two germline ends. CDR3 sequence reads: CASSERGGPGELFF. In DNA, the CDR3 is TGTGCCAGCAGTGAACGGGGAGGACCCGGGGAGCTGTTTTTT.

The J gene is TRBJ1-2, the V gene TRBV5-4, with TRBD1 matching 9 bases. The CDR3 runs 14 residues. Losses at the gene ends were 3 bases for V and 3 bases for J; bases not matched to a gene: 3. Germline V gene sequence: CDR1 SGHNT, CDR2 YYREEE (reference sequence). For the CDR3, the DNA is TGTGCCAGCAGCTGGACAGGGGAGGACTATGGCTACACCTTC. Amino acids: CASSWTGEDYGYTF.

Only one count was recorded for this clone. The gene calls are TRBV28 and TRBJ2-3, with D maybe TRBD2 (6 bases). V shed 8 bases and J shed 8 bases, with 17 bases lying between them. CDR1 is MDHEN, CDR2 SYDVKM, per germline. The CDR3 has 13 residues. The CDR3 spells CASLHWRDGTQYF. The DNA of the CDR3 is TGTGCCAGCCTCCATTGGCGGGACGGTACGCAGTATTTT.

This chain joins TRBV11-1 and TRBJ2-1; D perhaps matches TRBD2 (6 bases). Germline CDR1 reads SGHAT; CDR2 reads FQDESV (reference sequence). This CDR3 comprises 13 residues. The V end was cut by 4 bases, the J end by 14 bases, with 18 bases between. The CDR3 is CASSSPRLGRKFF. For the CDR3, the DNA is TGTGCCAGCAGCTCGCCTCGACTAGGTCGCAAGTTCTTC.